Listed below are T cell receptor beta chains from one sample, sequenced in a study of OX40 agonist ivuxolimab in advanced cancers. Method: immunoSEQ multiplex PCR; TCRdb's copy keeps in-frame clones and lacks some. The sample records tens of thousands of clones, about nine tenths being singletons. The specimen was CD4+ or CD8+ T cells sorted from blood, collected in a trial of the OX40 agonist ivuxolimab. These receptors were taken from an adult with an advanced solid tumor such as melanoma, head and neck, liver or kidney cancer. CDR3s include the opening cysteine and the closing phenylalanine or tryptophan. The D gene is left open where the match is weak. Rows give clone size only sometimes, using once, few, many, or a class for an expanded clone.

TRBV6-6,NA,TRBJ1-5,NA,TGTGCCAGCAGTTACCGAAATCAAAATCAGCCCCAGCATTTT,CASSYRNQNQPQHF
TRBV15,NA,TRBJ2-1,TRBD2,TGTGCCACCAGCAGAACCGTTGGGAGGGACAATGAGCAGTTCTTC,CATSRTVGRDNEQFF
TRBV19,few,TRBJ2-5,TRBD1,TGTGCCAGTAGTGTGGGGACAGGGCTTTGGGAGACCCAGTACTTC,CASSVGTGLWETQYF
TRBV11-2,NA,TRBJ2-7,NA,TGTGCCAGCAGCTTAGTCAGGGGATTCTACGAGCAGTACTTC,CASSLVRGFYEQYF
TRBV7-4,NA,TRBJ2-7,TRBD2,TGTGCCAGCAGCCAACTAGCGGGAGGGTTAGGGGAGCAGTACTTC,CASSQLAGGLGEQYF
TRBV5-5,NA,TRBJ1-1,NA,TGTGCCAGCAGCGGCGGGCCCCCGGGCACTGAAGCTTTCTTT,CASSGGPPGTEAFF
TRBV2,NA,TRBJ1-2,TRBD1,TGTGCCACCCGGACAGGCCTTAACTATGGCTACACCTTC,CATRTGLNYGYTF
TRBV27,NA,TRBJ2-7,TRBD1,TGTGCCAGCAGTTCCGACAGGGGGGTCTACGAGCAGTACTTC,CASSSDRGVYEQYF
TRBV15,NA,TRBJ1-5,TRBD1,TGTGCCACCAGCAGAGATCGCCAGGGGGGCAATCAGCCCCAGCATTTT,CATSRDRQGGNQPQHF
TRBV18,NA,TRBJ1-1,NA,TGTGCCAGCTCACTAAACGACGGGGATGAAGCTTTCTTT,CASSLNDGDEAFF
TRBV5-1,NA,TRBJ2-4,TRBD2,TGCGCCAGCAGCTTGGATGGGGGGGTAGCCAAAAACATTCAGTACTTC,CASSLDGGVAKNIQYF
TRBV6-5,NA,TRBJ1-2,NA,TGTGCCAGCAGGCAGGGGTTCTATGGCTACACCTTC,CASRQGFYGYTF
TRBV5-1,NA,TRBJ2-1,NA,TGCGCCAGCAGCCCATCCGTCGGGAACAATGAGCAGTTCTTC,CASSPSVGNNEQFF
TRBV5-8,NA,TRBJ2-5,TRBD2,TGTGCCAGCACCCAAACTAGCGGGAGGGGGACCCAGTACTTC,CASTQTSGRGTQYF
TRBV28,NA,TRBJ2-2,NA,TGTGCCAGCAGAACTAATCCCCCAGACACCGGGGAGCTGTTTTTT,CASRTNPPDTGELFF
TRBV7-9,NA,TRBJ2-5,NA,TGTGCCAGCAGCCCGGGAGATGCGTACCAAGAGACCCAGTACTTC,CASSPGDAYQETQYF
TRBV5-1,NA,TRBJ1-2,TRBD1,TGCGCCAGCCGGGTACAGGGGCGGTATGGCTACACCTTC,CASRVQGRYGYTF
TRBV6-1,NA,TRBJ2-7,TRBD2,TGTGCCAGCAGTGTCCTAGCGGGACAACATTCATACGAGCAGTACTTC,CASSVLAGQHSYEQYF
TRBV28,NA,TRBJ1-1,NA,TGTGCCAGCAGTACTAGGCCAGGGACTGAAGCTTTCTTT,CASSTRPGTEAFF
TRBV18,NA,TRBJ2-5,NA,TGTGCCAGCTCACCACCTGGCAGTCCCTCGGAGACCCAGTACTTC,CASSPPGSPSETQYF
TRBV7-9,few,TRBJ2-3,NA,TGTGCCAGCGCCGGCAAACCGGATACGCAGTATTTT,CASAGKPDTQYF
TRBV5-5,NA,TRBJ2-5,NA,TGTGCCAGCAGCTTGACGTTAGGGCTGAAGACCCAGTACTTC,CASSLTLGLKTQYF